What follows are 4 T cell receptor beta chains derived from one specimen sequenced in a study of blood T cell repertoires in COVID-19. Some clones are missing from TCRdb's copy, which holds only in-frame ones; the method was immunoSEQ multiplex PCR. Among some 180,000 clones, approximately 84% were seen once, and the ten largest hold about 2.7%. Sequenced material: peripheral blood. The receptors derive from an elderly woman with COVID-19, enrolled during active disease.

This rearrangement joins TRBV29-1 to TRBJ2-1, with 8 positions matching TRBD2. The ends lost 3 bases at V and 0 bases at J; junction bases unmatched: 10. CDR3 length: 17 residues. Germline CDR1 SQVTM, CDR2 ANQGSEA. CDR3 sequence: CSVESQGAGDSYNEQFF. DNA of the CDR3: TGCAGCGTTGAGTCCCAGGGAGCGGGGGACTCCTACAATGAGCAGTTCTTC.

This clone was counted a single time. The genes are TRBV11-2 and TRBJ2-5; 11 bases fit TRBD1. The CDR3 totals 17 residues. The trim removed 2 bases at V and 5 bases at J, leaving 10 bases unmatched. Germline V gene lookup returns CDR1 SGHAT and CDR2 FQNNGV. Written as DNA, the CDR3 is TGTGCCAGCAGCTTACAAGGACAGGGGGCGATGAAGGAGACCCAGTACTTC. Amino acid sequence: CASSLQGQGAMKETQYF.

The CDR3 DNA follows: TGTGCCAGTAGCATCTCATCTCGATCGGGGGATGGCTACACCTTC. Its translation is CASSISSRSGDGYTF. V gene TRBV19 combines with J gene TRBJ1-2; possible D gene TRBD1, 5 bases. V was cut by 6 bases and J by 6 bases, with 20 bases left in between. The CDR3 runs to 15 residues. Per the germline V gene, CDR1 is LNHDA and CDR2 is SQIVND (reference sequence). The complete variable domain, with remaining parts taken from reference TRBV19 and TRBJ1-2, reads DGGITQSPKYLFRKEGQNVTLSCEQNLNHDAMYWYRQDPGQGLRLIYYSQIVNDFQKGDIAEGYSVSREKKESFPLTVTSAQKNPTAFYLCASSISSRSGDGYTFGSGTRLTVV.

V is TRBV18 and J is TRBJ2-3, with D perhaps matching TRBD2 (5 bases). Germline CDR1 KGHSH, CDR2 LQKENI. The CDR3 sequence is 14 residues long. With 2 bases removed from V and 4 bases from J, the gap between germline ends came to 10 bases. DNA of the CDR3: TGTGCCAGCTCACCATTATCTAGCTCAGATACGCAGTATTTT. It is translated as CASSPLSSSDTQYF. Together with reference TRBV18 and TRBJ2-3, the CDR3 gives the full variable domain: NAGVMQNPRHLVRRRGQEARLRCSPMKGHSHVYWYRQLPEEGLKFMVYLQKENIIDESGMPKERFSAEFPKEGPSILRIQQVVRGDSAAYFCASSPLSSSDTQYFGPGTRLTVL.